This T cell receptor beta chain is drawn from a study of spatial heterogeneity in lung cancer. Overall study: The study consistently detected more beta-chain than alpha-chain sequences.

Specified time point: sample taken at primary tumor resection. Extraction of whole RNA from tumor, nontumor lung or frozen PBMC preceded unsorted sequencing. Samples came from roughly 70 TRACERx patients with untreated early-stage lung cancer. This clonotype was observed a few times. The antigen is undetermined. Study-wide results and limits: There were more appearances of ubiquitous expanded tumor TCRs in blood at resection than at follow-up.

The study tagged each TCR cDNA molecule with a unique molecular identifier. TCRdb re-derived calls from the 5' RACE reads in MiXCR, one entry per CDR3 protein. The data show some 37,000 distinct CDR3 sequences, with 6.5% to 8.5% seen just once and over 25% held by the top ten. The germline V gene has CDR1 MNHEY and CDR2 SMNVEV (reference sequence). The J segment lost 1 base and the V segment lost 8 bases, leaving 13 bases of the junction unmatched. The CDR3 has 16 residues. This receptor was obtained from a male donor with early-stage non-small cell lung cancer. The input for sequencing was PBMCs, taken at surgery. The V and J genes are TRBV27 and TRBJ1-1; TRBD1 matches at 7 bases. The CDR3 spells CASRSAGGRTNTEAFF. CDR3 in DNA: TGTGCCAGCCGCTCGGCAGGGGGGCGAACGAACACTGAAGCTTTCTTT.